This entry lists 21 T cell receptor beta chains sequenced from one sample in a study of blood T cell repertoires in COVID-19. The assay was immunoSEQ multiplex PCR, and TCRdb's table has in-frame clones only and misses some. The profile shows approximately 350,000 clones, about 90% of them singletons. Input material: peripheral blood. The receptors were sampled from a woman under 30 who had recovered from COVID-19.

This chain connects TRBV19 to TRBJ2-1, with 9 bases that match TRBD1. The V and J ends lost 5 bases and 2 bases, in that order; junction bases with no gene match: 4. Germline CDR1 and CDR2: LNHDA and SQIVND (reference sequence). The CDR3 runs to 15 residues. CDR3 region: CASSRGQGTYNEQFF. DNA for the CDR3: TGTGCCAGTAGTCGGGGACAGGGAACCTACAATGAGCAGTTCTTC. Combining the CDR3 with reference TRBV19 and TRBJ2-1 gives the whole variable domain DGGITQSPKYLFRKEGQNVTLSCEQNLNHDAMYWYRQDPGQGLRLIYYSQIVNDFQKGDIAEGYSVSREKKESFPLTVTSAQKNPTAFYLCASSRGQGTYNEQFFGPGTRLTVL.

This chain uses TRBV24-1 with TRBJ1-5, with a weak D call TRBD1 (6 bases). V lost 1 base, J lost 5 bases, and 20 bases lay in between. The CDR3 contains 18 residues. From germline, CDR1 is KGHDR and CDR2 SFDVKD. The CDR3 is CATSDFPLARGFDQPQHF. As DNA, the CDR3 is TGTGCCACCAGTGATTTCCCCCTGGCCAGGGGATTTGATCAGCCCCAGCATTTT.

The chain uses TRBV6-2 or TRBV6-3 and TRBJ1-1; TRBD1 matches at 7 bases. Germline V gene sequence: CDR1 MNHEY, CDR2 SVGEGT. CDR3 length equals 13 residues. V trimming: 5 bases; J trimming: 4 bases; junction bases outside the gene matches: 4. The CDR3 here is CASSHRGGTEAFF. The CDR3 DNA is TGTGCCAGCAGTCACAGGGGAGGCACTGAAGCTTTCTTT.

The CDR3 protein is CASSSRWESHEQFF. CDR3 coding DNA: TGTGCCAGCAGCTCCCGTTGGGAGTCCCATGAGCAGTTCTTC. J is TRBJ2-1 and V is TRBV11-2, with a possible D match to TRBD2 (5 bases). V shed 4 bases and J shed 8 bases, with 15 bases lying between them. The CDR3 contains 14 residues. Germline assignment: CDR1 SGHAT and CDR2 FQNNGV.

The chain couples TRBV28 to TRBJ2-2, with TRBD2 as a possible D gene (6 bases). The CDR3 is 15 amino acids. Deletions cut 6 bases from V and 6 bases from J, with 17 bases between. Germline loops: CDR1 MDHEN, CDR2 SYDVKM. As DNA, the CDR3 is TGTGCCAGCAGCTCGCCCGGAACTAGCCCCGGGGAGCTGTTTTTT. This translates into CASSSPGTSPGELFF.

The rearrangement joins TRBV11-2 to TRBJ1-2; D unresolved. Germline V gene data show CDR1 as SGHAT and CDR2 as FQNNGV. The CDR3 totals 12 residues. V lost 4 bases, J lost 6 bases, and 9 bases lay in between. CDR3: CASSYEGDGYTF. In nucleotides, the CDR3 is TGTGCCAGCAGCTATGAGGGCGATGGCTACACCTTC.

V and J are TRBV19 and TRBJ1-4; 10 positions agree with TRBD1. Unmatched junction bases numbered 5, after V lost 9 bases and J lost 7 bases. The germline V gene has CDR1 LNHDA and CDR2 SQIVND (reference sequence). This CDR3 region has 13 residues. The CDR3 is CASRDRGREKLFF. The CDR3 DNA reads TGTGCCAGCCGTGACAGGGGGCGTGAAAAACTGTTTTTT.

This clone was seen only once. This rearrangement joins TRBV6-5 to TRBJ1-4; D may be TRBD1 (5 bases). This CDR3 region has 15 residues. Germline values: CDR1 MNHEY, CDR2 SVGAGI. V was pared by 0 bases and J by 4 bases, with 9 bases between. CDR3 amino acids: CASSYSEGFNEKLFF. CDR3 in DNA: TGTGCCAGCAGTTACTCGGAGGGGTTTAATGAAAAACTGTTTTTT.

This CDR3 reads CASSYSGRALFADTQYF. The CDR3 DNA reads as TGTGCCAGCAGTTATAGCGGGAGGGCCTTATTTGCAGATACGCAGTATTTT. The rearrangement links TRBV27 to TRBJ2-3, with TRBD2 identical over 11 bases. The CDR3 totals 17 residues. CDR1 MNHEY and CDR2 SMNVEV come from the germline V gene (reference sequence). The V segment lost 4 bases and the J segment 4 bases; nucleotides outside the gene matches: 10.

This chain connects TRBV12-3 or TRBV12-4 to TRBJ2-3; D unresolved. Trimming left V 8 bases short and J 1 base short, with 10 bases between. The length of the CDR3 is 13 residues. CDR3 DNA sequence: TGTGCCAGCGGGCAGGTCGGCACAGATACGCAGTATTTT. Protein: CASGQVGTDTQYF.

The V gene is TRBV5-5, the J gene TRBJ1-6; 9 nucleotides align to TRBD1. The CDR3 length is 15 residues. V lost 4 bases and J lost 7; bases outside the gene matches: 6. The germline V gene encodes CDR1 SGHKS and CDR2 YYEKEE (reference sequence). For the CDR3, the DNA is TGTGCCAGCAGCCGACCGGGACAGGGAAATTCACCCCTCCACTTT. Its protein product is CASSRPGQGNSPLHF.

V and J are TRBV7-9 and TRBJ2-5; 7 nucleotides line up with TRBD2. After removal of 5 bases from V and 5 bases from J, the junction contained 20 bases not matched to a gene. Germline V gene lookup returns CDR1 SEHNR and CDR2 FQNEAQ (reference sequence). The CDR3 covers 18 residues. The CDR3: CASSPLSGTTALRETQYF. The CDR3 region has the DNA TGTGCCAGCAGCCCACTATCCGGGACTACCGCCCTTCGGGAGACCCAGTACTTC.

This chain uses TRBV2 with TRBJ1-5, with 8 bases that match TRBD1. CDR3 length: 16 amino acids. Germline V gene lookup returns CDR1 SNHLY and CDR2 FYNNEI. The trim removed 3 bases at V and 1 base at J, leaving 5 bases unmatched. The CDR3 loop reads CASSDRGHLSNQPQHF. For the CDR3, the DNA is TGTGCCAGCAGTGACAGGGGGCATTTGAGCAATCAGCCCCAGCATTTT.

Here the CDR3 reads CSVAGTGGNQPQHF. DNA for the CDR3: TGCAGCGTGGCCGGGACAGGGGGCAATCAGCCCCAGCATTTT. This sequence joins TRBV29-1 and TRBJ1-5; TRBD1 matches 10 bases. The CDR3 is 14 amino acids. J gave up 2 bases and V 6 bases, and 4 bases lay outside the gene matches. Germline loops: CDR1 SQVTM, CDR2 ANQGSEA.

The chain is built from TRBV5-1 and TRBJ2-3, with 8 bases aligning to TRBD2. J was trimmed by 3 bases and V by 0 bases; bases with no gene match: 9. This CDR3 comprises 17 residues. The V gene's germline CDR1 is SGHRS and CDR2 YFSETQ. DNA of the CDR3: TGCGCCAGCAGCTTGGTGTCGAGCGGGAGTGGGACAGATACGCAGTATTTT. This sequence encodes CASSLVSSGSGTDTQYF.

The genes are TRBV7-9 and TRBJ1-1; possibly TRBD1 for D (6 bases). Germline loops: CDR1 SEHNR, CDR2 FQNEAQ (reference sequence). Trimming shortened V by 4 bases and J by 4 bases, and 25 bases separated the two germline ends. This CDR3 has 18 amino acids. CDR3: CASSSPGQTPTWGTEAFF. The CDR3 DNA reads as TGTGCCAGCAGCTCACCGGGACAAACACCAACATGGGGCACTGAAGCTTTCTTT.

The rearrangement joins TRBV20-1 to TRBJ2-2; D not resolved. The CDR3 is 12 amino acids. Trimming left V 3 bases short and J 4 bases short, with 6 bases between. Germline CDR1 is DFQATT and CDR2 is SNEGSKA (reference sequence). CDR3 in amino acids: CSASPSTGELFF. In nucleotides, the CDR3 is TGCAGTGCTAGTCCCTCCACCGGGGAGCTGTTTTTT.

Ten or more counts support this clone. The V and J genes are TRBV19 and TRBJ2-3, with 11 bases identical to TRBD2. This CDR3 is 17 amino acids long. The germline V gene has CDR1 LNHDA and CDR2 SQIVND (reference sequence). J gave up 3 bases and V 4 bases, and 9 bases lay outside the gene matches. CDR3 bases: TGTGCCAGTAGTACATACGGACTAGCGGGTGTGACAGATACGCAGTATTTT. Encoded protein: CASSTYGLAGVTDTQYF. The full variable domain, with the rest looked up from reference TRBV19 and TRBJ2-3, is DGGITQSPKYLFRKEGQNVTLSCEQNLNHDAMYWYRQDPGQGLRLIYYSQIVNDFQKGDIAEGYSVSREKKESFPLTVTSAQKNPTAFYLCASSTYGLAGVTDTQYFGPGTRLTVL.

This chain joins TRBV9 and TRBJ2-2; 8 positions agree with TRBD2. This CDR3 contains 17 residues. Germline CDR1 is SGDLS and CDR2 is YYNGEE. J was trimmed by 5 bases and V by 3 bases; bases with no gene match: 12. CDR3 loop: CASSAAGLATRTGELFF. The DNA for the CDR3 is TGTGCCAGCAGCGCCGCCGGACTAGCAACACGAACCGGGGAGCTGTTTTTT.

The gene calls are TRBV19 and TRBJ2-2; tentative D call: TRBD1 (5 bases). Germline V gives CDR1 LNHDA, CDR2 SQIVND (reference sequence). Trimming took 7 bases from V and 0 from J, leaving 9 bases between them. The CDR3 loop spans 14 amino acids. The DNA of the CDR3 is TGTGCCAGTAACCAGGGCCCGAACACCGGGGAGCTGTTTTTT. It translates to CASNQGPNTGELFF.

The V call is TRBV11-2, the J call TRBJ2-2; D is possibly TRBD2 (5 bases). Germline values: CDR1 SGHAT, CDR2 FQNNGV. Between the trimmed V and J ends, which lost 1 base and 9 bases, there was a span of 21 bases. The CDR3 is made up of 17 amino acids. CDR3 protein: CASSLGVSSFQYRELFF. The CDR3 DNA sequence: TGTGCCAGCAGCTTAGGGGTATCTAGCTTTCAGTATAGGGAGCTGTTTTTT.